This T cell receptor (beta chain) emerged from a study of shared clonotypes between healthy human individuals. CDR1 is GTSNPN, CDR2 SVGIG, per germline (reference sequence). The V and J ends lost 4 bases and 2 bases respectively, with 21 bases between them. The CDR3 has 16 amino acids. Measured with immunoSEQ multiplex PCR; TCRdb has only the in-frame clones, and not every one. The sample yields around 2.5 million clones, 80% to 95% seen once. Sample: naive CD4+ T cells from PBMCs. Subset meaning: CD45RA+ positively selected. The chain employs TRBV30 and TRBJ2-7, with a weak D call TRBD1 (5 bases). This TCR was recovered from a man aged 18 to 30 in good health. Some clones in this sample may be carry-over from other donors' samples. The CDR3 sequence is CAWTRKGHRVPYEQYF. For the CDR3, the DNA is TGTGCCTGGACCCGAAAAGGACATAGAGTTCCCTACGAGCAGTACTTC.